This TCR beta chain came from a study of T cell changes during pregnancy in multiple sclerosis. Germline V lookup: CDR1 GTSNPN, CDR2 SVGIG (reference sequence). CDR3 length equals 14 residues. With 2 bases removed from V and 2 bases from J, the gap between germline ends came to 12 bases. Sequencing was performed with immunoSEQ multiplex PCR; in TCRdb, only in-frame clones are kept and a portion is missing. Found here are about 93,000 clones, approximately 92% of them singletons; the top ten hold approximately 2%. The V gene is TRBV30, the J gene TRBJ1-1; D might be TRBD1 (5 bases). This clonotype was sampled from a female donor with multiple sclerosis, enrolled in a pregnancy study. The sequenced sample was peripheral blood, obtained after pregnancy. CDR3 nucleotides: TGTGCCTGGAGTCCAGGGAATGGAAACACTGAAGCTTTCTTT. It is translated as CAWSPGNGNTEAFF.